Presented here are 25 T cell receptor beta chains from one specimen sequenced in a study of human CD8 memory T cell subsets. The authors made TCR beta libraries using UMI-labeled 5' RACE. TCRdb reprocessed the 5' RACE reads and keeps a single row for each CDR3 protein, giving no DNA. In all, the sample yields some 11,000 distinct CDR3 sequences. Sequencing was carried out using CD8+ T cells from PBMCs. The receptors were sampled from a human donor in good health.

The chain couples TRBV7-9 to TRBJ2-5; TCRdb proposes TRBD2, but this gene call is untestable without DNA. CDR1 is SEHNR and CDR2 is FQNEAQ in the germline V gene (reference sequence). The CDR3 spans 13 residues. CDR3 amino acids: CASLAGYQETQYF.

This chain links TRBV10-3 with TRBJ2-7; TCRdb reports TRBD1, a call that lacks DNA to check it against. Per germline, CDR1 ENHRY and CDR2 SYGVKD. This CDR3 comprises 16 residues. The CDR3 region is CAISEPGQGASYEQYF.

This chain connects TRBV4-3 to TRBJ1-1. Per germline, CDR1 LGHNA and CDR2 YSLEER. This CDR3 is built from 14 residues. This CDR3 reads CASSVGYGNTEAFF.

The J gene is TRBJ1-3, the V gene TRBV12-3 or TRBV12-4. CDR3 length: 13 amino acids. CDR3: CASSSHSGNTIYF.

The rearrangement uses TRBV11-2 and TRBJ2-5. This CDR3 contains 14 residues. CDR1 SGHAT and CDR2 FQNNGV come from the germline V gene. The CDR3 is CASTSNSAQETQYF.

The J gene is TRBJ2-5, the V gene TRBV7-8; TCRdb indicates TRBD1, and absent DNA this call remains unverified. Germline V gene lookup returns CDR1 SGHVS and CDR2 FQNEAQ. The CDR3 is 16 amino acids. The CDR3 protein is CASSFPQGARGETQYF.

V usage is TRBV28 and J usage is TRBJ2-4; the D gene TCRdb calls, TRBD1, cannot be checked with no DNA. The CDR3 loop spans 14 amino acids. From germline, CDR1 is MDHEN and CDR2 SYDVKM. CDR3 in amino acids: CASSFGRGKNIQYF.

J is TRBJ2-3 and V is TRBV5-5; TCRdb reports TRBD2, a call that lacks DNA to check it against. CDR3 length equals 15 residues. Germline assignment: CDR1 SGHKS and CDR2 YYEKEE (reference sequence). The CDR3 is CASSLWDSITDTQYF.

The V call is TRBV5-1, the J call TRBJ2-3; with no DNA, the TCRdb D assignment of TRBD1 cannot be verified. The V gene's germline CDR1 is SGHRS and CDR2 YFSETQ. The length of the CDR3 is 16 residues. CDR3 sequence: CASSHQLGAPPDTQYF.

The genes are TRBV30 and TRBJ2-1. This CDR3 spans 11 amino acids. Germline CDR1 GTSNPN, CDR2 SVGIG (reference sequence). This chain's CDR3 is CAWNAYNEQFF. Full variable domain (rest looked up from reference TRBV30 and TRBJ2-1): SQTIHQWPATLVQPVGSPLSLECTVEGTSNPNLYWYRQAAGRGLQLLFYSVGIGQISSEVPQNLSASRPQDRQFILSSKKLLLSDSGFYLCAWNAYNEQFFGPGTRLTVL.

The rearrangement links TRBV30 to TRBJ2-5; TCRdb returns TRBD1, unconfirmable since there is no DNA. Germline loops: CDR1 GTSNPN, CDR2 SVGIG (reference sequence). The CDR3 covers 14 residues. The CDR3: CAAYGTGYQETQYF. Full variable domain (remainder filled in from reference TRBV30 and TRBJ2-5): SQTIHQWPATLVQPVGSPLSLECTVEGTSNPNLYWYRQAAGRGLQLLFYSVGIGQISSEVPQNLSASRPQDRQFILSSKKLLLSDSGFYLCAAYGTGYQETQYFGPGTRLLVL.

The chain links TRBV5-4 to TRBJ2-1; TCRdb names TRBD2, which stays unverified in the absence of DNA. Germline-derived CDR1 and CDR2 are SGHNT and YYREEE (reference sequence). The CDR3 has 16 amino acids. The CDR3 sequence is CASSSRTSGPHNEQFF.

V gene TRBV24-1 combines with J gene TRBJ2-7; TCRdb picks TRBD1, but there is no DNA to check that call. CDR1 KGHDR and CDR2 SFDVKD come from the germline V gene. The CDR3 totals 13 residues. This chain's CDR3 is CATSASRGYEQYF.

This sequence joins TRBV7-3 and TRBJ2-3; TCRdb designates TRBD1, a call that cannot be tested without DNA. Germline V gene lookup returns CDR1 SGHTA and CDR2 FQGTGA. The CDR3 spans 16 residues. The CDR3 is CASSPSPLLAPDTQYF.

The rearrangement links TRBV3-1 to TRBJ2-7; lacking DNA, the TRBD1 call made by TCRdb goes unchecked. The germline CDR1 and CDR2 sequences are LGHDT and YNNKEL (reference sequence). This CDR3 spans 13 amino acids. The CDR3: CASSSDSAYEQYF.

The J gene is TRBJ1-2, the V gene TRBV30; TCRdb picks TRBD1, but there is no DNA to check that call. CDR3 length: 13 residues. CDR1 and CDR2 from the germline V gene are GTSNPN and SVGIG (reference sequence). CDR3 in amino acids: CAWSALGQAGYTF.

The CDR3 region is CASSESGATGELFF. The chain links TRBV2 to TRBJ2-2; the TCRdb call, TRBD1, lacks DNA for checking. Germline-derived CDR1 and CDR2 are SNHLY and FYNNEI. The CDR3 length is 14 residues.

The CDR3 region is CASSLDHRVVRTDTQYF. The chain couples TRBV11-2 to TRBJ2-3; the TRBD1 assignment by TCRdb is unverifiable without DNA. This CDR3 is built from 17 residues. Germline-derived CDR1 and CDR2 are SGHAT and FQNNGV. Based on the CDR3 plus reference TRBV11-2 and TRBJ2-3, the full variable domain is EAGVAQSPRYKIIEKRQSVAFWCNPISGHATLYWYQQILGQGPKLLIQFQNNGVVDDSQLPKDRFSAERLKGVDSTLKIQPAKLEDSAVYLCASSLDHRVVRTDTQYFGPGTRLTVL.

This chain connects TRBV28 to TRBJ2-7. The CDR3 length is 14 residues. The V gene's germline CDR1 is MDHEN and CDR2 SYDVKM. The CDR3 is CASSLRLNPYEQYF.

CDR3 loop: CASKNGETFTDTQYF. The rearrangement links TRBV14 to TRBJ2-3; TCRdb picks TRBD2, but there is no DNA to check that call. This CDR3 is 15 amino acids long. Germline CDR1 SGHDN, CDR2 FVKESK.

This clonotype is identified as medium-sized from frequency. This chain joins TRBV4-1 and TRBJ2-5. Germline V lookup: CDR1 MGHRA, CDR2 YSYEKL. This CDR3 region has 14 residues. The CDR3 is CASSQDRVFETQYF.

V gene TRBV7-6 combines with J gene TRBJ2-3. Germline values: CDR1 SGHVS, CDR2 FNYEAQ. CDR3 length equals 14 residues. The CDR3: CASSLEASTDTQYF.

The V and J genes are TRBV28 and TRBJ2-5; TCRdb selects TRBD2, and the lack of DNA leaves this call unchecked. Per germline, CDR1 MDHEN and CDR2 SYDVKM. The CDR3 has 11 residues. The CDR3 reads CASTGGETQYF.

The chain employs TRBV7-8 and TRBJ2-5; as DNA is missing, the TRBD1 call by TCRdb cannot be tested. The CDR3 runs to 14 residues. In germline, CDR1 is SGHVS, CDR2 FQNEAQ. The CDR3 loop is CASSLTGGGETQYF.

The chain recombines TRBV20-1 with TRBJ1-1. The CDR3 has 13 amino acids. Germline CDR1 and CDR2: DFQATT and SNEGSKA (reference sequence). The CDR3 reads CSARGPLNTEAFF.